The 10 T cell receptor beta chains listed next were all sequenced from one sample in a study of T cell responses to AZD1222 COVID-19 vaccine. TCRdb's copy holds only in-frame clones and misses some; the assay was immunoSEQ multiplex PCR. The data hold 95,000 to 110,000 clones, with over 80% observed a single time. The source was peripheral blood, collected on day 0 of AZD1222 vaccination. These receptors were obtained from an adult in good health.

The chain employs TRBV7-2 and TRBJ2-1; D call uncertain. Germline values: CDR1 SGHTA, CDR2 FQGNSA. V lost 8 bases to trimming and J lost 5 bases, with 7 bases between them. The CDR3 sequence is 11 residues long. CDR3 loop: CASDKNNEQFF. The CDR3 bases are TGTGCCAGCGACAAGAACAATGAGCAGTTCTTC.

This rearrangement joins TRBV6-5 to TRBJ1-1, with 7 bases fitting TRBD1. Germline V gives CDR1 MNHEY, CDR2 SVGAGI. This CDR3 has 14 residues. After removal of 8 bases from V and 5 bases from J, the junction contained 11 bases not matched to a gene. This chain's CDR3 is CASLKPTGKTEAFF. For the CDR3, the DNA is TGTGCCAGCCTTAAACCGACAGGGAAAACTGAAGCTTTCTTT.

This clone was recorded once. The CDR3 protein is CASSLSPASTDTQYF. The CDR3 coding sequence is TGTGCCAGCAGCTTAAGCCCGGCTAGCACAGATACGCAGTATTTT. This chain links TRBV7-3 with TRBJ2-3; no firm D call. In germline, CDR1 is SGHTA, CDR2 FQGTGA. V dropped 1 base and J dropped 0 bases, with 8 bases sitting between them. The CDR3 has 15 residues. Full variable domain (missing parts from reference TRBV7-3 and TRBJ2-3): GAGVSQTPSNKVTEKGKYVELRCDPISGHTALYWYRQSLGQGPEFLIYFQGTGAADDSGLPNDRFFAVRPEGSVSTLKIQRTERGDSAVYLCASSLSPASTDTQYFGPGTRLTVL.

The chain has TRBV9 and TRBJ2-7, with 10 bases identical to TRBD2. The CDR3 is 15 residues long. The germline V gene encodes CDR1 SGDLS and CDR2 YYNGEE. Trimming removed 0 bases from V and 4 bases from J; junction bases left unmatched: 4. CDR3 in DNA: TGTGCCAGCAGCGTAGCTCCTAGCGGGGGATACGAGCAGTACTTC. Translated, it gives CASSVAPSGGYEQYF. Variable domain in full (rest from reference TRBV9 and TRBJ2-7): DSGVTQTPKHLITATGQRVTLRCSPRSGDLSVYWYQQSLDQGLQFLIQYYNGEERAKGNILERFSAQQFPDLHSELNLSSLELGDSALYFCASSVAPSGGYEQYFGPGTRLTVT.

The CDR3 here is CAIGYTSGGSTDTQYF. CDR3 DNA: TGTGCCATCGGGTATACTAGCGGGGGGAGCACAGATACGCAGTATTTT. V gene TRBV10-3 combines with J gene TRBJ2-3; 12 positions match TRBD2. This CDR3 contains 16 residues. V gave up 8 bases and J gave up 0 bases; unmatched junction bases: 6. Germline V gene lookup returns CDR1 ENHRY and CDR2 SYGVKD.

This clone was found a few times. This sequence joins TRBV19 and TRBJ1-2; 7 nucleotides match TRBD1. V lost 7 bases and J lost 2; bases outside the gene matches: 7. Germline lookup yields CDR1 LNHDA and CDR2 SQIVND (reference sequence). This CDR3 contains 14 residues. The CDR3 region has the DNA TGTGCCAGTATTCCGGCAGGGGGGAACTATGGCTACACCTTC. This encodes CASIPAGGNYGYTF.

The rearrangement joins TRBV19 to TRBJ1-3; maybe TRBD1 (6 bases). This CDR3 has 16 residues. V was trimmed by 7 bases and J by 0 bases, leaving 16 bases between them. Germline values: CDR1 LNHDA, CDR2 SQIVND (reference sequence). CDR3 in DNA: TGTGCCAGTACCTTCGGGTGGGGGCCCTCTGGAAACACCATATATTTT. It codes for CASTFGWGPSGNTIYF.

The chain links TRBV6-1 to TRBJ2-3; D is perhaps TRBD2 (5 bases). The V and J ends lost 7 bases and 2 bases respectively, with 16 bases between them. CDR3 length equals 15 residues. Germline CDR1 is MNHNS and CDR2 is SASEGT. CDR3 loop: CASTLGGFLTDTQYF. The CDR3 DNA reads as TGTGCCAGCACCCTAGGCGGGTTCCTCACAGATACGCAGTATTTT.

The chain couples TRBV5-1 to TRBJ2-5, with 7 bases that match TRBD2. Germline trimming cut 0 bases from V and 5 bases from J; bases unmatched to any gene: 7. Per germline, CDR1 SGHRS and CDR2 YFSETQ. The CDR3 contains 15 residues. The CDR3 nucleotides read TGCGCCAGCAGCTTGGCGTCGGGGGGAGCGGAGACCCAGTACTTC. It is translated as CASSLASGGAETQYF.

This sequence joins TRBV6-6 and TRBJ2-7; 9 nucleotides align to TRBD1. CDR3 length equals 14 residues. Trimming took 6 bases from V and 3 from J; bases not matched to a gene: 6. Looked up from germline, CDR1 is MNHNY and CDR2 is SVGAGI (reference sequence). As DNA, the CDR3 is TGTGCCAGCAGCCCGCCGGGACAGGGCTACGAGCAGTACTTC. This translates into CASSPPGQGYEQYF.